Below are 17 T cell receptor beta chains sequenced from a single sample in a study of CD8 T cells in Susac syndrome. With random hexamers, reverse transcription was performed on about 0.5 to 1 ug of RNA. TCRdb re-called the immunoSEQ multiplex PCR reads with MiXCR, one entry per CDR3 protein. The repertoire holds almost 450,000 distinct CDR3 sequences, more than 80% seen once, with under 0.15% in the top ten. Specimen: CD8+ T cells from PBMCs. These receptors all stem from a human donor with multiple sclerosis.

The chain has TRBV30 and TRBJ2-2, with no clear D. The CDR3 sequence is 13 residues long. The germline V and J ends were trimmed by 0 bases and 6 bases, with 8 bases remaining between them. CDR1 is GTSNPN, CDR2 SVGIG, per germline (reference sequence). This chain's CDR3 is CAWSVPGAGELFF. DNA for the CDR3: TGTGCCTGGAGTGTGCCTGGGGCCGGGGAGCTGTTTTTT.

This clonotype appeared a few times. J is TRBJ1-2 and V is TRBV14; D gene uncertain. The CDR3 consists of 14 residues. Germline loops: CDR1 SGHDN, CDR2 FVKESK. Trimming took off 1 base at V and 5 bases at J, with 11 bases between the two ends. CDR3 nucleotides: TGTGCCAGCAGCCAAGGGTCTTCCAATTATGGCTACACCTTC. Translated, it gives CASSQGSSNYGYTF.

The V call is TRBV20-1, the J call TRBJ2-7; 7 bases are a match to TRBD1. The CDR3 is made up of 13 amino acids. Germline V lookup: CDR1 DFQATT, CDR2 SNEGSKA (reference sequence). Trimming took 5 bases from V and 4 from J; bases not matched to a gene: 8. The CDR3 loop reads CSADRVSSYEQYF. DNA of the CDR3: TGCAGTGCTGACAGGGTATCGTCTTACGAGCAGTACTTC.

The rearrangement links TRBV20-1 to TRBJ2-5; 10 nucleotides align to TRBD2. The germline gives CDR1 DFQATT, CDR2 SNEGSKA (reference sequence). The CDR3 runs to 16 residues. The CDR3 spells CSQKVASGSLGETQYF. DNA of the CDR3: TGCAGCCAAAAGGTGGCTAGCGGGAGTCTAGGGGAGACCCAGTACTTC.

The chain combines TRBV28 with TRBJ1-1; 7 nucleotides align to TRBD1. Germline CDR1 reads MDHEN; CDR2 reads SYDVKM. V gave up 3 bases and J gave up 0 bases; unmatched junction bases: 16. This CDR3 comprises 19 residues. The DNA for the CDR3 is TGTGCCAGCAGTTTGACTCTACTACAGGGGACCCACGTGAACACTGAAGCTTTCTTT. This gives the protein CASSLTLLQGTHVNTEAFF.

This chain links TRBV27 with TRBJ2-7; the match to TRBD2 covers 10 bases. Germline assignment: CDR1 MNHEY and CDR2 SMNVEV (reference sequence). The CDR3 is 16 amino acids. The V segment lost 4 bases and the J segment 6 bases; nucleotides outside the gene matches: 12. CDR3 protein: CASSSGLAGVLSEQYF. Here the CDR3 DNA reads TGTGCCAGCAGTTCCGGGCTAGCGGGAGTTCTCTCCGAGCAGTACTTC.

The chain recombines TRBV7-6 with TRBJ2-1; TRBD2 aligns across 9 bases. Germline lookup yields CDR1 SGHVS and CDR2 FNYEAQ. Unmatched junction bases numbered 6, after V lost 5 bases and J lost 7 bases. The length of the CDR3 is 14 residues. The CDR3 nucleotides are TGTGCCAGCAGCGAAGGACTAGCGACGAATGAGCAGTTCTTC. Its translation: CASSEGLATNEQFF.

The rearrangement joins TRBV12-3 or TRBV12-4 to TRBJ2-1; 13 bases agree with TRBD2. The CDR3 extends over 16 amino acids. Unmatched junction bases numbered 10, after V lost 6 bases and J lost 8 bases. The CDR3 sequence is CASSRTGTSGDDEQFF. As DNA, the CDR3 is TGTGCCAGCAGCCGCACCGGGACTAGCGGGGATGATGAGCAGTTCTTC.

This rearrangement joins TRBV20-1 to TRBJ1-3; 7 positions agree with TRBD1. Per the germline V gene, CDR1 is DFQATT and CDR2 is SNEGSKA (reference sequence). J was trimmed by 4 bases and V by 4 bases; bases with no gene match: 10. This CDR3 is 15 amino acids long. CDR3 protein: CSAMSRPQGGNTIYF. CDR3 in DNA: TGCAGTGCTATGAGTAGACCACAGGGGGGAAACACCATATATTTT.

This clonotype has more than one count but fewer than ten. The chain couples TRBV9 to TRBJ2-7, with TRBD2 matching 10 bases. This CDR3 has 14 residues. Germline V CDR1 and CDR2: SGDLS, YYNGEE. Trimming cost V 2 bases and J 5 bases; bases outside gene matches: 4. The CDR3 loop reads CASSVGTSDHEQYF. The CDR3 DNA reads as TGTGCCAGCAGCGTTGGGACTAGCGATCACGAGCAGTACTTC.

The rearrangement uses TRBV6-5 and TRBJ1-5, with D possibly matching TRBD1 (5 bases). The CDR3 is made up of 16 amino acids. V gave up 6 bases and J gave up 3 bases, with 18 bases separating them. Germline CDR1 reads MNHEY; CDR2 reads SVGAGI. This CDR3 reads CASRPELWGNNQPQHF. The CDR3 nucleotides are TGTGCCAGCAGACCCGAGTTATGGGGGAACAATCAGCCCCAGCATTTT.

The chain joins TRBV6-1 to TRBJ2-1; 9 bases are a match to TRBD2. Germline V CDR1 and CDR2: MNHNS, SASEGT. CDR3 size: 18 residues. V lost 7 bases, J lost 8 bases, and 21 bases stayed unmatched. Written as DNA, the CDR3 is TGTGCCAGCATGGTTTATAGCGGGAGCGTTCTGCGTCTGGATGAGCAGTTCTTC. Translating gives CASMVYSGSVLRLDEQFF.

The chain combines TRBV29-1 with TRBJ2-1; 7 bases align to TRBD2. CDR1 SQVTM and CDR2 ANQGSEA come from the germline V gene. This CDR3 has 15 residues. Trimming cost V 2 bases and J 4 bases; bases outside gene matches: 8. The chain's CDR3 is CSVELLADIYNEQFF. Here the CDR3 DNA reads TGCAGCGTTGAACTCCTAGCGGATATATACAATGAGCAGTTCTTC.

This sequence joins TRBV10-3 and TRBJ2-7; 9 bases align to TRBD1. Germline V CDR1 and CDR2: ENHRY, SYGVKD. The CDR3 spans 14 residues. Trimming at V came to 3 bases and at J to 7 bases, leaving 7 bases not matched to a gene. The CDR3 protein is CAISEQQGAGEQYF. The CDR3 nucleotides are TGTGCCATCAGTGAACAACAGGGGGCAGGGGAGCAGTACTTC.

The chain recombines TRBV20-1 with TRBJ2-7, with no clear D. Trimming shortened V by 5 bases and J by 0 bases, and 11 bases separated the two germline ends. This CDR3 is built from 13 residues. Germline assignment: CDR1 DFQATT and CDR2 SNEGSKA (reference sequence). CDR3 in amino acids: CSALRRNSYEQYF. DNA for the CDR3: TGCAGTGCTCTCCGTAGGAACTCCTACGAGCAGTACTTC.

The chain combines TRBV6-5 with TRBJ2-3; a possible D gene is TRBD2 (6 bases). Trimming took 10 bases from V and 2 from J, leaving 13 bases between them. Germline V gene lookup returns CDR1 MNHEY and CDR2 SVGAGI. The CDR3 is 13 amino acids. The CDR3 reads CATEEGFTDTQYF. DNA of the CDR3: TGTGCCACCGAGGAGGGTTTCACAGATACGCAGTATTTT.

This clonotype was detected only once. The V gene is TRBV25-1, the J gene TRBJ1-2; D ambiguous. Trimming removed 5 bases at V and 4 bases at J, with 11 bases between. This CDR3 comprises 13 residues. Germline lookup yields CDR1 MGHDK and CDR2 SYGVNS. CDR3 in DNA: TGTGCCAGCAGTTGGCAGGAGAGCTATGGCTACACCTTC. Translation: CASSWQESYGYTF.